The T cell receptor (beta chain) described here comes from a study of siplizumab effects on memory and regulatory T cells. Study-level findings and limits: Suppression by proliferating Tregs derived from siplizumab cultures was not verified. Siplizumab gave mappable alloreactive CD4+ clones an average Treg-derived fraction of approximately 69%, against around 30% in controls.

Germline CDR1 reads SNHLY; CDR2 reads FYNNEI. Trimming shortened V by 5 bases and J by 5 bases, and 15 bases separated the two germline ends. The CDR3 is 14 amino acids. As regards this clone: Its matching antigen is unknown.

Sequenced by immunoSEQ multiplex PCR; TCRdb stores in-frame clones only, minus some. This table holds approximately 52,000 clones, about 97% found once. The V gene is TRBV2, the J gene TRBJ1-2, with D possibly matching TRBD1 (5 bases). The receptor was derived from a human donor in good health. What was sequenced was naive CD4+ T cells sorted from blood. The CDR3 here is CASSQMGGSYGYTF. For the CDR3, the DNA is TGTGCCAGCAGTCAAATGGGGGGAAGTTATGGCTACACCTTC.